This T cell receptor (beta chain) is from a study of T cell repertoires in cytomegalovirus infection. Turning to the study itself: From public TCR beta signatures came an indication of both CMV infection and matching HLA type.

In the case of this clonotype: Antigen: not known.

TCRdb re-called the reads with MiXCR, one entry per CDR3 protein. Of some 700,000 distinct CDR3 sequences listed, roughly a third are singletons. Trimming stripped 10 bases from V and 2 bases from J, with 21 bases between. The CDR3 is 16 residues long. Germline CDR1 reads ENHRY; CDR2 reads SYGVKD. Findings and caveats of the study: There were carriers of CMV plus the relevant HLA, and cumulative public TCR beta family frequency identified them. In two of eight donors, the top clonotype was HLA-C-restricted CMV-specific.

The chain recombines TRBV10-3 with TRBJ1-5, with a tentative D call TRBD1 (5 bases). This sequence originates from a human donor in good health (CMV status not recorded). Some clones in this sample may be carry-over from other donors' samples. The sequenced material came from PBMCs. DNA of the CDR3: TGTGCCAGTCGCGGGGAAATTAGGGGAGGCAATCAGCCCCAGCATTTT. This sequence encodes CASRGEIRGGNQPQHF.